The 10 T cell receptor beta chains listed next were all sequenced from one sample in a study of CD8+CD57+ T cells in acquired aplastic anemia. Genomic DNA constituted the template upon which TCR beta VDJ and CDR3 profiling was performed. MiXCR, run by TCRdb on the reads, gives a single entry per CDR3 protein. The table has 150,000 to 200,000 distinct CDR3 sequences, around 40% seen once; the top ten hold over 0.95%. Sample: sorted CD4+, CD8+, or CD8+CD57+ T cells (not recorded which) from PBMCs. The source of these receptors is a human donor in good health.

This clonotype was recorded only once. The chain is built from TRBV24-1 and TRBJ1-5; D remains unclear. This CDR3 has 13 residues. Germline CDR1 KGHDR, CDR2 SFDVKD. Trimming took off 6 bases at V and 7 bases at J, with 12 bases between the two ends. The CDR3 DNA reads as TGTGCCACCAGTAGAGGGTACGGCCAGCCCCAGCATTTT. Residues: CATSRGYGQPQHF.

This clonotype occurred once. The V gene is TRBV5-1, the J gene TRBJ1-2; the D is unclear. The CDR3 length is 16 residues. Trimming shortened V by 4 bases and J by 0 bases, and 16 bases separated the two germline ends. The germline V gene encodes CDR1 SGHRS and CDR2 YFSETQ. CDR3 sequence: CASSPTPGIANYGYTF. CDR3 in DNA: TGCGCCAGCAGCCCCACCCCGGGGATAGCTAACTATGGCTACACCTTC.

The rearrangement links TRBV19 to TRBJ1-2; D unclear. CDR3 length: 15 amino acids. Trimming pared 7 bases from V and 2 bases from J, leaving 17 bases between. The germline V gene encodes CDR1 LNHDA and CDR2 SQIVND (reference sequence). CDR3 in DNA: TGTGCCAGTACCTTATACAGCGGCTTGAACTATGGCTACACCTTC. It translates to CASTLYSGLNYGYTF.

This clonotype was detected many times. The CDR3 protein is CASSLEAGDNNEQFF. The CDR3 DNA follows: TGTGCCAGCAGCTTAGAAGCGGGAGATAACAATGAGCAGTTCTTC. The chain joins TRBV7-6 to TRBJ2-1, with 8 positions matching TRBD2. Trimming removed 1 base from V and 5 bases from J; junction bases left unmatched: 4. The CDR3 sequence is 15 residues long. Looked up from germline, CDR1 is SGHVS and CDR2 is FNYEAQ.

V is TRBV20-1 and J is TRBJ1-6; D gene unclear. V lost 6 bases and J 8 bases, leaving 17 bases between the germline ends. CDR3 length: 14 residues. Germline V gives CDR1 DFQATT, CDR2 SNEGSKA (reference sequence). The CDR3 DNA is TGCAGTGCGAAGGGCGATCAAGGGCATTCACCCCTCCACTTT. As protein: CSAKGDQGHSPLHF.

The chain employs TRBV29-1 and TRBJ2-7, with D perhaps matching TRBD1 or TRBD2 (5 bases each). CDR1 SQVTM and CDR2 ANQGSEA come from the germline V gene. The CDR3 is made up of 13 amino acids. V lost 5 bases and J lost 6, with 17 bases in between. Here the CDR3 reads CSVLAGLSSEQYF. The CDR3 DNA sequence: TGCAGCGTTCTAGCAGGGTTATCGAGCGAGCAGTACTTC.

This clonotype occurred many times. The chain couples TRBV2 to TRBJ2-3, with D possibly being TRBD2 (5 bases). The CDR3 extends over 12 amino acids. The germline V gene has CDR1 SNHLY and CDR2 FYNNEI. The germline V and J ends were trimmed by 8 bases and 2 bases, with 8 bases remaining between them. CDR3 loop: CASRGTTDTQYF. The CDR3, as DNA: TGTGCCAGCCGGGGTACCACAGATACGCAGTATTTT.

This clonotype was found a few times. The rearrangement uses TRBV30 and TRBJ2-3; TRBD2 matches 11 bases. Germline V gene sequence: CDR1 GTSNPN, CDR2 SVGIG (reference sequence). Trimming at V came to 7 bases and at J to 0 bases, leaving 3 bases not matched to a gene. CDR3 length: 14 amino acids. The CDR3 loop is CAFWTSGSTDTQYF. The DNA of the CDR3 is TGTGCCTTTTGGACTAGCGGGAGCACAGATACGCAGTATTTT.

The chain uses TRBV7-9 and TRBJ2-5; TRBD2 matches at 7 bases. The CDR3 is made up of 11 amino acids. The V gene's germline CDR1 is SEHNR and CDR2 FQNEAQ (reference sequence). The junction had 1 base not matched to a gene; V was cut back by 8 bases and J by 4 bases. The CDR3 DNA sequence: TGTGCCAGCGCGGGAGCAGAGACCCAGTACTTC. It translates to CASAGAETQYF. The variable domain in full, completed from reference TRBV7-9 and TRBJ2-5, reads DTGVSQNPRHKITKRGQNVTFRCDPISEHNRLYWYRQTLGQGPEFLTYFQNEAQLEKSRLLSDRFSAERPKGSFSTLEIQRTEQGDSAMYLCASAGAETQYFGPGTRLLVL.

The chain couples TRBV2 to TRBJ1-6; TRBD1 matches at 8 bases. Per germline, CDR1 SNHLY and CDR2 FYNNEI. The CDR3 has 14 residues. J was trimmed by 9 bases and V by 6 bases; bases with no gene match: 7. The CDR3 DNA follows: TGTGCCAGCAGGACGGACAGGGATAGTTCACCCCTCCACTTT. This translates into CASRTDRDSSPLHF.